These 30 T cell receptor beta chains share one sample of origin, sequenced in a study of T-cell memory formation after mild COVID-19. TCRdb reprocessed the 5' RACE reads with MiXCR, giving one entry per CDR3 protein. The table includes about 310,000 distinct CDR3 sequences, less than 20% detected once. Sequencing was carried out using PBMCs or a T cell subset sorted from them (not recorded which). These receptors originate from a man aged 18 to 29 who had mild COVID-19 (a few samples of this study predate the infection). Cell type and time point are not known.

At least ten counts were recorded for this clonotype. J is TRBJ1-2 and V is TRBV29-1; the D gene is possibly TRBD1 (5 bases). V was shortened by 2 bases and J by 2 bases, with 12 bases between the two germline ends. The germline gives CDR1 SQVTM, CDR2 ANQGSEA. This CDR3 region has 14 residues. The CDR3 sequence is CSVERGAENYGYTF. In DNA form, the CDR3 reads TGCAGCGTTGAACGCGGGGCGGAAAACTATGGCTACACCTTC.

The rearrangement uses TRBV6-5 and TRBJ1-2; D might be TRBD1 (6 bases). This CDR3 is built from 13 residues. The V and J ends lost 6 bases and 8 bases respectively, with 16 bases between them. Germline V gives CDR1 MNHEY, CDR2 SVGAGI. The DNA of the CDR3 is TGTGCCAGCAGAGACACCTTCCAGGGGGGCTACACCTTC. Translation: CASRDTFQGGYTF.

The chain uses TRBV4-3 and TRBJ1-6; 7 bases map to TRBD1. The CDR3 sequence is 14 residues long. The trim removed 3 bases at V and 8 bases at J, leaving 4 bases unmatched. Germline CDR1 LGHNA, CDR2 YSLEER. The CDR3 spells CASSQTGFYSPLHF. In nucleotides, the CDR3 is TGCGCCAGCAGCCAGACAGGGTTCTATTCACCCCTCCACTTT.

The CDR3 DNA is TGCAGTGCAGGAGGGTCGTACGAGCAGTACTTC. Translating it yields CSAGGSYEQYF. The chain joins TRBV20-1 to TRBJ2-7; tentative D call: TRBD2 (6 bases). CDR1 and CDR2 (germline): DFQATT, SNEGSKA (reference sequence). The CDR3 has 11 amino acids. The V end was cut by 6 bases, the J end by 4 bases, with 10 bases between.

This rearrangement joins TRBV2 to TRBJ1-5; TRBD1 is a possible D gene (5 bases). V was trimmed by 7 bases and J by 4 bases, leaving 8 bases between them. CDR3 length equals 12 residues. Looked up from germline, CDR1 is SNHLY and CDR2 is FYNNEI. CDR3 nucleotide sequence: TGTGCCAGCACATCAGGGAATCAGCCCCAGCATTTT. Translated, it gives CASTSGNQPQHF.

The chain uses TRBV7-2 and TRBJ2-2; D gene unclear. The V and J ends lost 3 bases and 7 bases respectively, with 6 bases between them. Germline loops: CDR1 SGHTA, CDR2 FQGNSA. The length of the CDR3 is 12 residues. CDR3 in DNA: TGTGCCAGCAGCTTCTGGGGCGGGGAGCTGTTTTTT. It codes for CASSFWGGELFF.

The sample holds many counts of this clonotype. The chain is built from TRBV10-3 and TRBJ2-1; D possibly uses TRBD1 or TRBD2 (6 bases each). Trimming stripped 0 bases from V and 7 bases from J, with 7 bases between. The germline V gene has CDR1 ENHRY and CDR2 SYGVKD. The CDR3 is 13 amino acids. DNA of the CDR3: TGTGCCATCAGTGAGTCAGGGGGGAATGAGCAGTTCTTC. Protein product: CAISESGGNEQFF.

In DNA form, the CDR3 reads TGTGCCAGCAGCTCCGCCTACAGGACTAGCGGGGGGGCCAATGAGCAGTTCTTC. Translated, it gives CASSSAYRTSGGANEQFF. V is TRBV7-9 and J is TRBJ2-1; TRBD2 matches at 15 bases. There are 18 residues in the CDR3. Germline loops: CDR1 SEHNR, CDR2 FQNEAQ (reference sequence). V gave up 4 bases and J gave up 6 bases; unmatched junction bases: 10.

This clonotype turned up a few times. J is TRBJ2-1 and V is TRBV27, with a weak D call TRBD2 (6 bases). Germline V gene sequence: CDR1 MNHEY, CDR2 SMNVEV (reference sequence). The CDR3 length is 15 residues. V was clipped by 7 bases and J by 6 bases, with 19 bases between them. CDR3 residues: CASTKPGTPSNEQFF. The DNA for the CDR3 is TGTGCCAGCACCAAGCCGGGGACTCCTAGCAATGAGCAGTTCTTC.

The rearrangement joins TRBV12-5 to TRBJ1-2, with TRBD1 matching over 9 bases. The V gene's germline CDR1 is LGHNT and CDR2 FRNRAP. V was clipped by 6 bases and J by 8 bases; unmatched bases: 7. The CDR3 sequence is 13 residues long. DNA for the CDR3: TGTGCTAGTGGCCCGGACAGGGGTTTCGGCTACACCTTC. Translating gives CASGPDRGFGYTF.

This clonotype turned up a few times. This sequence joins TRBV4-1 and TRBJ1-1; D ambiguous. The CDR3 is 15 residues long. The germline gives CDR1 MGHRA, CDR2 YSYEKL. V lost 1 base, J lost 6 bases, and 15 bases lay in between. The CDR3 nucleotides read TGCGCCAGCAGCCAAGTCGGGCAGAGTTCGTCTGAAGCTTTCTTT. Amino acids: CASSQVGQSSSEAFF.

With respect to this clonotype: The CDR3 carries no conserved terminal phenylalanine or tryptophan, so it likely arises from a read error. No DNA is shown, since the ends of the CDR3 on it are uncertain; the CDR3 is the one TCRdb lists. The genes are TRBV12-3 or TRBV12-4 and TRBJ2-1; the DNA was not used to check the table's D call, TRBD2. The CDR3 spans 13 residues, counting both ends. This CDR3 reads CASSPSGGSGGVY.

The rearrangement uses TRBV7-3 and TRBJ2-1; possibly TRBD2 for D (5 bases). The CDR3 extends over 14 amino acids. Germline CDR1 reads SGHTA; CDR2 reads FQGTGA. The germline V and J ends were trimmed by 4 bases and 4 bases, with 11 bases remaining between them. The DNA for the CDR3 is TGTGCCAGCAGCTCTCTAGCCGAATACAATGAGCAGTTCTTC. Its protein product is CASSSLAEYNEQFF.

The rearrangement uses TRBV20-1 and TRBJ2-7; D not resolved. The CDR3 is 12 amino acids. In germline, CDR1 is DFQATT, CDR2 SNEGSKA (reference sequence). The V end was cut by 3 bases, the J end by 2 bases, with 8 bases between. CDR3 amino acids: CSASTGPYEQYF. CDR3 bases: TGCAGTGCTAGCACGGGCCCCTACGAGCAGTACTTC.

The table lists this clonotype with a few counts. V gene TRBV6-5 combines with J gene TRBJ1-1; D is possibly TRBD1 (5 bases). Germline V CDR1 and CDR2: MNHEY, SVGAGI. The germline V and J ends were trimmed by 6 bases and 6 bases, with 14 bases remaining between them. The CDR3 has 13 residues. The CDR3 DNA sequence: TGTGCCAGCAGGATCATCAGGGTGTCTGAAGCTTTCTTT. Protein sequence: CASRIIRVSEAFF.

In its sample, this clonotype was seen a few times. CDR3: CASSRTGTVNTGELFF. DNA for the CDR3: TGTGCCAGCAGCAGAACCGGGACGGTGAACACCGGGGAGCTGTTTTTT. The J gene is TRBJ2-2, the V gene TRBV7-2, with D possibly being TRBD1 or TRBD2 (5 bases each). Trimming left V 5 bases short and J 1 base short, with 14 bases between. CDR1 is SGHTA, CDR2 FQGNSA, per germline. The CDR3 consists of 16 residues.

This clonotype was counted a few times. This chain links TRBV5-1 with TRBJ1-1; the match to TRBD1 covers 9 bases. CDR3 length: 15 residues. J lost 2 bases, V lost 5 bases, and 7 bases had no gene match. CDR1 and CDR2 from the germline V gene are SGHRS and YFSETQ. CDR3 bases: TGCGCCAGCAGGGAGACGACAGGGGGAAACACTGAAGCTTTCTTT. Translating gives CASRETTGGNTEAFF.

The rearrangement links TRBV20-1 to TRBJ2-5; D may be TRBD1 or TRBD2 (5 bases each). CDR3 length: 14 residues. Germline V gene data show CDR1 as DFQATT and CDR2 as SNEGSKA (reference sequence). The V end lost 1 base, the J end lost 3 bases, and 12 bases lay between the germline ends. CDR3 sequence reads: CSARAGTAEETQYF. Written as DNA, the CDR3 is TGCAGTGCTAGAGCCGGGACCGCTGAAGAGACCCAGTACTTC.

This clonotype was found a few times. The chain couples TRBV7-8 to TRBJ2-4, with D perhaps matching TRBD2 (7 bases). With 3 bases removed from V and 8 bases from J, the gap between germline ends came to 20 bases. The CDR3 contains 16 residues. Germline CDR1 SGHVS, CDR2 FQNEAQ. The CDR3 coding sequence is TGTGCCAGCAGCTTTTGGAGGGGGGGCCCACAGGACATTCAGTACTTC. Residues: CASSFWRGGPQDIQYF.

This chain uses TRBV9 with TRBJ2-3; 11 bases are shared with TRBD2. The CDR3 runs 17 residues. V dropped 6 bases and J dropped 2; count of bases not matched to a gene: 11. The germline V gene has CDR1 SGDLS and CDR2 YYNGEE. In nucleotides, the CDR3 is TGTGCCAGCAAGAAAAGGGGGACTAGCGGTTTCACAGATACGCAGTATTTT. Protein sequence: CASKKRGTSGFTDTQYF.

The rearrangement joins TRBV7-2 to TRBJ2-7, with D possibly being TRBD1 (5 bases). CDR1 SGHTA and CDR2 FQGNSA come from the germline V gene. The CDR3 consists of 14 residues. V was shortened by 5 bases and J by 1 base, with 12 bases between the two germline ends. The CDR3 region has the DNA TGTGCCAGCAGCCCCCAGGGCCTGTCCTACGAGCAGTACTTC. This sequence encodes CASSPQGLSYEQYF.

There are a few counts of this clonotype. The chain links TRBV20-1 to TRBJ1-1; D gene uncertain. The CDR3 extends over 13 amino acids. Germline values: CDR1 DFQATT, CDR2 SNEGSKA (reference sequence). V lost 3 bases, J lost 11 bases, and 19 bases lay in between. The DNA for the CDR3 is TGCAGTGCTAGTCGTCCAGACCAGACGTCGGCTTTCTTT. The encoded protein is CSASRPDQTSAFF.

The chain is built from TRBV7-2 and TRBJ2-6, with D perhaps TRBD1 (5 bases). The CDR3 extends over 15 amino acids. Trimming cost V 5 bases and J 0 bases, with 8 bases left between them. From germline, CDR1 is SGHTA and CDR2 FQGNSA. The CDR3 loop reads CASSQQVSGANVLTF. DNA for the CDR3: TGTGCCAGCAGCCAACAGGTCTCTGGGGCCAACGTCCTGACTTTC. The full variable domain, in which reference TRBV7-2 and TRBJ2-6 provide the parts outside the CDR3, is GAGVSQSPSNKVTEKGKDVELRCDPISGHTALYWYRQSLGQGLEFLIYFQGNSAPDKSGLPSDRFSAERTGGSVSTLTIQRTQQEDSAVYLCASSQQVSGANVLTFGAGSRLTVL.

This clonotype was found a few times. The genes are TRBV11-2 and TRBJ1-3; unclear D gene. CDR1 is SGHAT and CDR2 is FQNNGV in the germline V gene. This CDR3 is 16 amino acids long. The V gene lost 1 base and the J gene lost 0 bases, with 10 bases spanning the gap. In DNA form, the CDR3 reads TGTGCCAGCAGCTTAGTGGTAGGGCACTCTGGAAACACCATATATTTT. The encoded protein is CASSLVVGHSGNTIYF.

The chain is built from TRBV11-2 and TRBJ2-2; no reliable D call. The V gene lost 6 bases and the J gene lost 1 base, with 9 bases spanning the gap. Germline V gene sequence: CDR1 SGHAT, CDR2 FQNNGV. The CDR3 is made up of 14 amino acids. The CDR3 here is CASSFTLNTGELFF. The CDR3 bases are TGTGCCAGCAGTTTTACGTTGAACACCGGGGAGCTGTTTTTT.

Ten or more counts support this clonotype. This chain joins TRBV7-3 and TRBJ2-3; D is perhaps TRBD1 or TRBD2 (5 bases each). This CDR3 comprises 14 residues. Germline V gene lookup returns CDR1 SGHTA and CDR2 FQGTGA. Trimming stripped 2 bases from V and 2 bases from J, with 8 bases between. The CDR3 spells CASSLGDDTDTQYF. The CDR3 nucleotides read TGTGCCAGCAGCTTAGGGGACGACACAGATACGCAGTATTTT.

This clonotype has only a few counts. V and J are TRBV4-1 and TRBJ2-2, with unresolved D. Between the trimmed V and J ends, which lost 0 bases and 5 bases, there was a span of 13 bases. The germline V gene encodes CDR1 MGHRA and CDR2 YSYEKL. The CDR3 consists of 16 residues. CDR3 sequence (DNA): TGCGCCAGCAGCCAAGATCGTTTAGGCTTTACCGGGGAGCTGTTTTTT. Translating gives CASSQDRLGFTGELFF.

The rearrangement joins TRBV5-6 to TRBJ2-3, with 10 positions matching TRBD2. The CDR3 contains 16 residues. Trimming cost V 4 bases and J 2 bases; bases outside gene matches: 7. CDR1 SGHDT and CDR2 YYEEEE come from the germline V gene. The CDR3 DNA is TGTGCCAGCAGCGAAACAGGACTAGCGGACACAGATACGCAGTATTTT. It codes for CASSETGLADTDTQYF.

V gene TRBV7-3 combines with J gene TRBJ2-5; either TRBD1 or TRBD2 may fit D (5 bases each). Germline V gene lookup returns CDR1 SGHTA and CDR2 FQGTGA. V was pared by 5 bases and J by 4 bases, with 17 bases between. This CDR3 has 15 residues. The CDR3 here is CASSRSGPSGETQYF. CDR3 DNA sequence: TGTGCCAGCAGCCGCTCGGGGCCCTCCGGAGAGACCCAGTACTTC.

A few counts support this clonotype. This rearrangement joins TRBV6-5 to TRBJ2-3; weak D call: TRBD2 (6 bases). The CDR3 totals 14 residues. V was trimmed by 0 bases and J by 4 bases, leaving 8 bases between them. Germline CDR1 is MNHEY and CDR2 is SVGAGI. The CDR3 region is CASSYSGGSDTQYF. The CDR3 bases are TGTGCCAGCAGTTACTCCGGGGGATCAGATACGCAGTATTTT.